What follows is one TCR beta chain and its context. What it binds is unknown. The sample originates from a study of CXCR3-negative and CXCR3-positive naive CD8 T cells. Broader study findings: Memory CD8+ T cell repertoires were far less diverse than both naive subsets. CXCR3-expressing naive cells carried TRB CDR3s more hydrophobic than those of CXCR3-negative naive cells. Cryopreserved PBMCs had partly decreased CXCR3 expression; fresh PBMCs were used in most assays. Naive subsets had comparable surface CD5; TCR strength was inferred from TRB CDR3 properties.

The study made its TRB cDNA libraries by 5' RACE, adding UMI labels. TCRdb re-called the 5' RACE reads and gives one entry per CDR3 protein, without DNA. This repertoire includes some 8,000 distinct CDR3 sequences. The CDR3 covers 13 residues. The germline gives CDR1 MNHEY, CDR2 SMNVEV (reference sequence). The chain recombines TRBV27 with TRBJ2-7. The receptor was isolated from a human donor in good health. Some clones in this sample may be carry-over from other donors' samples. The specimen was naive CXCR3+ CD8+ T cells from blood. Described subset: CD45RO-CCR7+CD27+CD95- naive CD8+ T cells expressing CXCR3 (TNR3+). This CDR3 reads CASSLTPNYEQYF.